This note documents a single T cell receptor (beta chain) sequence. Its antigen is unidentified. Normal lung was sampled as far from the tumour as possible, at least 3 cm. Frozen unsorted single-cell suspensions supplied the genomic DNA. Data came from immunoSEQ multiplex PCR; TCRdb stores just in-frame clones and leaves some out. The sample lists more than 8,500 clones; roughly two thirds were seen once. The record originates from a study of immune cell composition in non-small cell lung cancer. The overall study: Lung adenocarcinoma or squamous carcinoma made up most tumours. General observations from the study: It was not proven that tumour-reactive clones equal dominant tumour-associated clones.

CDR3 length: 15 amino acids. In germline, CDR1 is SGDLS, CDR2 YYNGEE. Sequenced: non-adjacent lung tissue. The TCR was taken from a human donor with non-small cell lung cancer. The V and J genes are TRBV9 and TRBJ2-5; D perhaps matches TRBD1 (5 bases). The J call may be faulty, since TRBJ2-7 better matches the DNA end. CDR3 in amino acids: CASSVAETVSYEQYF. CDR3 nucleotides: TGTGCCAGCAGCGTAGCCGAGACAGTATCCTACGAGCAGTACTTC.